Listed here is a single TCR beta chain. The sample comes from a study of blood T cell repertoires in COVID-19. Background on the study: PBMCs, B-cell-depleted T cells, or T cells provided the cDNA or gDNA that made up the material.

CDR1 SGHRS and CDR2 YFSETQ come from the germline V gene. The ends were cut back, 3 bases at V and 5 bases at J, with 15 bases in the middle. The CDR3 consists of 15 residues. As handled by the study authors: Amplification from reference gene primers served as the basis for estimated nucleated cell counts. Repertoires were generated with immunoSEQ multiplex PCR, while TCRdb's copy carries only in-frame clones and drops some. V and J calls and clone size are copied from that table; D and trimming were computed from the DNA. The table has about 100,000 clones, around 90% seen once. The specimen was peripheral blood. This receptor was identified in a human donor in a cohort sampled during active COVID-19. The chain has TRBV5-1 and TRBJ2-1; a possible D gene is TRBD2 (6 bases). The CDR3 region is CASSSGVGGNNEQFF. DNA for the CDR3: TGCGCCAGCAGCTCTGGGGTGGGGGGAAACAATGAGCAGTTCTTC.